A selection of T cell receptor beta chains follows, all from one sample in a study of T cells in narcolepsy. Assay used: immunoSEQ multiplex PCR; TCRdb lists only in-frame clones, some missing. This sample has 28,000 or so clones, with 65% to 90% found just once. Sequencing used CD45RA- memory CD4+ T cells from PBMCs. The receptors stem from a human donor with narcolepsy. CDR3s include the opening cysteine and the closing phenylalanine or tryptophan. Fields, in order: clone size, D gene, V gene, J gene, CDR3 DNA, CDR3 protein. A D gene is named only where the DNA matches it firmly. Where a row states a size, it is once, few, many or the class of an expanded clone; other rows omit it.

once	NA	TRBV28	TRBJ1-2	TGTGCCAGCAGTCCAGCGATAGGGGGGGCCTATGGCTACACCTTC	CASSPAIGGAYGYTF
NA	NA	TRBV6-1	TRBJ1-5	TGTGCCAGCAGTGAGAGGGATAGCAATCAGCCCCAGCATTTT	CASSERDSNQPQHF
NA	NA	TRBV30	TRBJ2-5	TGTGCCTGGGTTGGCACCGGTCCGTTAAGCGACCAAGAGACCCAGTACTTC	CAWVGTGPLSDQETQYF
NA	NA	TRBV19	TRBJ2-2	TGTGCCAGTAGTATTAGTGGCAGGGCGGCCGGGGAGCTGTTTTTT	CASSISGRAAGELFF
NA	TRBD2	TRBV7-9	TRBJ2-7	TGTGCCAGCAGCGCCGGGACTAGCGGGGGGAACACCTACGAGCAGTACTTC	CASSAGTSGGNTYEQYF
NA	NA	TRBV11-3	TRBJ2-2	TGTGCCAGCAGCTTAAGGGGGGACACCGGGGAGCTGTTTTTT	CASSLRGDTGELFF
NA	TRBD1	TRBV12-5	TRBJ2-5	TGTGCTAGTGGTTTGGGGATCACAGGGGAAGAGACCCAGTACTTC	CASGLGITGEETQYF
NA	NA	TRBV19	TRBJ2-7	TGTGCCAGTAGTATCTCGACAAACGAGCAGTACTTC	CASSISTNEQYF
NA	TRBD1	TRBV5-1	TRBJ2-7	TGCGCCAGCAGCTCGACCGGGACAGCCGTCGGCGAGCAGTACTTC	CASSSTGTAVGEQYF
NA	NA	TRBV28	TRBJ2-2	TGTGCCAGCAGTCGTAGTGGGGAGCTGTTTTTT	CASSRSGELFF
NA	NA	TRBV10-3	TRBJ2-7	TGTGCCATCAGAGCGCCTGGCGGGGGCGTTTCCTTTAGCTCCTACGAGCAGTACTTC	CAIRAPGGGVSFSSYEQYF
NA	NA	TRBV6-1	TRBJ2-2	TGTGCCAGCAGACGGGGACAGAACACCGGGGAGCTGTTTTTT	CASRRGQNTGELFF
NA	TRBD2	TRBV7-8	TRBJ2-2	TGTGCCAGCAGCCTAGCGGGGCGGGGCGGGGAGCTGTTTTTT	CASSLAGRGGELFF
NA	NA	TRBV6-6	TRBJ1-1	TGTGCCAGCAGGGATGACGGGAACACTGAAGCTTTCTTT	CASRDDGNTEAFF
NA	TRBD1	TRBV11-2	TRBJ1-2	TGTGCCAGCAGCGGACAGGGATTTGCCTATGGCTACACCTTC	CASSGQGFAYGYTF
NA	NA	TRBV19	TRBJ1-1	TGTGCCAGTAGTGCGGCAGGGATGGTGAACACTGAAGCTTTCTTT	CASSAAGMVNTEAFF
NA	NA	TRBV4-2	TRBJ2-2	TGTGCCAGCAGCCAAAACAGGGGGGGGACCGGGGAGCTGTTTTTT	CASSQNRGGTGELFF
NA	NA	TRBV2	TRBJ1-1	TGTGCCAGCAGTGATTTCAACACTGAAGCTTTCTTT	CASSDFNTEAFF
NA	TRBD1	TRBV30	TRBJ1-5	TGTGCCTGGAGTTCCCAGGGGGGCAATCAGCCCCAGCATTTT	CAWSSQGGNQPQHF
NA	TRBD2	TRBV7-8	TRBJ2-1	TGTGCCAGCAGCTTGGGGACTAGCTCCTACAATGAGCAGTTCTTC	CASSLGTSSYNEQFF
NA	NA	TRBV5-1	TRBJ2-3	TGCGCCAGCAGGTCTGGTTACAGTGACTTCACAGATACGCAGTATTTT	CASRSGYSDFTDTQYF
NA	TRBD1	TRBV6-1	TRBJ1-2	TGTGCCAGCAGTATCCAGACAGGGGCTAACTATGGCTACACCTTC	CASSIQTGANYGYTF
NA	NA	TRBV5-1	TRBJ2-2	TGCGCCAGCAGCTCCAGTGGGTGGAACACCGGGGAGCTGTTTTTT	CASSSSGWNTGELFF
NA	NA	TRBV10-1	TRBJ2-1	TGCGCCAGCAGTGGTGGAGGTTCCTACAATGAGCAGTTCTTC	CASSGGGSYNEQFF
NA	NA	TRBV9	TRBJ1-2	TGTGCCAGCAGTAAATCGGGGAGGGGCGATGGCTACACCTTC	CASSKSGRGDGYTF
few	NA	TRBV2	TRBJ2-2	TGTGCCAGCAGTGAGGGGGTCATCGGGGAGCTGTTTTTT	CASSEGVIGELFF
NA	TRBD1	TRBV28	TRBJ1-1	TGTGCCAGCAGGGAAAGACAGGGGAGTGTCACTGAAGCTTTCTTT	CASRERQGSVTEAFF
NA	NA	TRBV11-2	TRBJ1-1	TGTGCCAGCAGCTATCGGGGAGGGCTTGGCACTGAAGCTTTCTTT	CASSYRGGLGTEAFF